This T cell receptor (beta chain) derives from a study of brain metastases from non-small cell lung cancer (dated by TCRdb to between 2018 and 2020). For the study in its entirety: In non-small-cell lung cancer patients, the researchers characterized the immune microenvironment of brain metastases and primary tumors that had been resected as matched pairs. The study at large found these results: Paired brain metastases and primary tumors largely shared TCR repertoires, although T-cell densities in the metastases were sparse. Lower T-cell infiltration was exhibited by brain metastases compared with primary tumors (P < 0.001). Compared with the matched primary tumors, T-cell clones appeared to be expanded in more than 50% of brain metastases.

Cut back by 3 bases and 4 bases, the V and J ends lie 18 bases apart. Measured from the cysteine to the phenylalanine, the CDR3 is 16 residues long. Only the CDR3 region is kept as DNA, spanning 48 bases read in frame from base 1. The germline V gene (reference sequence) provides CDR1 LNHDA and CDR2 SQIVND. As for this clone: The specificity of this receptor is unknown. Base-call qualities are not available, and no considerably larger clone is one nucleotide away.

The protocol used for the library was the immunoSEQ multiplex PCR assay. Alongside a 770-gene immune expression panel, the team sequenced the T-cell receptor beta chain repertoire. The table was pulled from immuneACCESS by TCRdb, which kept in-frame rearrangements only. Such tables lose some clones; where checked, under half of the loss comes from unresolved V genes, and the rest has no known cause. Counted in this sample were about 3,700 clones; about nine tenths of them appeared once. The ten largest clones represent around 3% of the sample. A cohort of 39 patients with surgically resected non-small-cell lung cancer, for whom both primary tumor and brain metastasis specimens were available, was included. Tumor specimens were archival formalin-fixed, paraffin-embedded tissues.

The source material was primary lung tumor tissue. Taken with the paper, the label for cell subset or site translates to: primary lung tumor paired with brain metastasis. This TCR came from a donor over 35 with non-small cell lung cancer. The sequence joins TRBV19 to TRBJ1-2, with no confidently assigned D gene. The DNA sequence is as follows: TGTGCCAGTAGTATTCCCCCGGGAGATGGGGTCTATGGCTACACCTTC. This encodes CASSIPPGDGVYGYTF.